Listed here are 30 T cell receptor beta chains from one sample, sequenced in a study of Ad26.COV2.S vaccination and SARS-CoV-2 variants. This sample's treatment: some 20 received Ad26.COV2.S at low or high dose, single or two shots; about 5 received placebo; per-sample allocation not given. Collection of the samples took place on day 63 after the first injection of vaccine or placebo. Generated by immunoSEQ multiplex PCR, the TCRdb table keeps only in-frame clones and is missing some. This table holds approximately 460,000 clones, about 89% found once. This material consisted of peripheral blood, taken in a trial of Ad26.COV2.S vaccine versus placebo. These receptors originate from a person aged 18-65 years who received the Ad26.COV2.S COVID-19 vaccine or a placebo.

As to this clone: This CDR3 is also generated by other DNA sequences in the sample. The chain couples TRBV2 to TRBJ1-2, with TRBD1 matching over 9 bases. This CDR3 comprises 13 residues. CDR1 is SNHLY, CDR2 FYNNEI, per germline. V lost 6 bases, J lost 6 bases, and 5 bases stayed unmatched. DNA for the CDR3: TGTGCCAGCAGAAAACAGGGGGCGGATGGCTACACCTTC. As protein: CASRKQGADGYTF.

This clone has just a few counts. The gene calls are TRBV6-5 and TRBJ1-4, with D uncertain. Germline V gives CDR1 MNHEY, CDR2 SVGAGI. CDR3 length equals 13 residues. The ends were cut back, 2 bases at V and 8 bases at J, with 9 bases in the middle. The CDR3 nucleotides are TGTGCCAGCAGTTACCTGATCGGGGAAAAACTGTTTTTT. Protein sequence: CASSYLIGEKLFF.

The rearrangement uses TRBV5-4 and TRBJ2-1; 9 bases line up with TRBD2. The junction had 6 bases not matched to a gene; V was cut back by 2 bases and J by 3 bases. Germline V gene data show CDR1 as SGHNT and CDR2 as YYREEE (reference sequence). The CDR3 length is 16 residues. In DNA form, the CDR3 reads TGTGCCAGCAGCTTACGGCGGGGGGGCCGCTACAATGAGCAGTTCTTC. Its protein is CASSLRRGGRYNEQFF. The full variable domain, with the rest looked up from reference TRBV5-4 and TRBJ2-1, is ETGVTQSPTHLIKTRGQQVTLRCSSQSGHNTVSWYQQALGQGPQFIFQYYREEENGRGNFPPRFSGLQFPNYSSELNVNALELDDSALYLCASSLRRGGRYNEQFFGPGTRLTVL.

V and J are TRBV18 and TRBJ1-5; D gene ambiguous. Deletions cut 6 bases from V and 5 bases from J, with 11 bases between. Germline V CDR1 and CDR2: KGHSH, LQKENI. The CDR3 covers 13 residues. In nucleotides, the CDR3 is TGTGCCAGCTCGCTCCTGGACGATCAGCCCCAGCATTTT. This gives the protein CASSLLDDQPQHF.

V gene TRBV6-5 combines with J gene TRBJ1-2; D is uncertain. Germline V lookup: CDR1 MNHEY, CDR2 SVGAGI. The length of the CDR3 is 15 residues. Trimming took 3 bases from V and 4 from J, leaving 15 bases between them. CDR3 sequence: CASSYWAGNSYGYTF. The CDR3 DNA sequence: TGTGCCAGCAGTTATTGGGCAGGTAACAGCTATGGCTACACCTTC.

This clone turned up a few times. The V call is TRBV5-6, the J call TRBJ2-2, with D possibly matching TRBD1 (6 bases). The CDR3 length is 14 residues. Germline V gene lookup returns CDR1 SGHDT and CDR2 YYEEEE. Trimming took 6 bases from V and 6 from J, leaving 15 bases between them. The CDR3: CASTNGQFAGELFF. Written as DNA, the CDR3 is TGTGCCAGCACCAATGGACAGTTCGCCGGGGAGCTGTTTTTT.

The V call is TRBV27, the J call TRBJ1-5, with TRBD1 identical over 8 bases. CDR1 and CDR2 from the germline V gene are MNHEY and SMNVEV (reference sequence). The CDR3 is 15 residues long. V lost 6 bases to trimming and J lost 2 bases; unmatched junction nucleotides: 6. The CDR3 nucleotides read TGTGCCAGCAGGGTACAGGGGGGGGGCAATCAGCCCCAGCATTTT. It encodes CASRVQGGGNQPQHF.

CDR3 region: CATKEVYPSGNTIYF. The DNA for the CDR3 is TGTGCCACCAAGGAAGTATACCCCTCTGGAAACACCATATATTTT. This sequence joins TRBV24-1 and TRBJ1-3; D unclear. Germline V gene sequence: CDR1 KGHDR, CDR2 SFDVKD. The length of the CDR3 is 15 residues. With 8 bases removed from V and 0 bases from J, the gap between germline ends came to 13 bases.

The CDR3 nucleotides are TGTGCCAGCAGCTTAATAGGACAGGTTTGGAAGCCCCAGCATTTT. It translates to CASSLIGQVWKPQHF. The V gene is TRBV7-2, the J gene TRBJ1-5; 7 bases are a match to TRBD1. This CDR3 contains 15 residues. The germline gives CDR1 SGHTA, CDR2 FQGNSA. Trimming took 2 bases from V and 8 from J; bases not matched to a gene: 9.

This clone was seen only once. The rearrangement joins TRBV5-1 to TRBJ2-7, with 11 positions matching TRBD1. CDR1 and CDR2 (germline): SGHRS, YFSETQ. CDR3 length: 15 amino acids. V was clipped by 2 bases and J by 3 bases; unmatched bases: 4. For the CDR3, the DNA is TGCGCCAGCAGCTTAGACGGGACAGGGGGCTACGAGCAGTACTTC. This gives the protein CASSLDGTGGYEQYF.

A word on this clone: One end of the junction varies from germline; a read error may be responsible. The rearrangement joins TRBV20-1 to TRBJ2-3, with no clear D. This CDR3 has 11 amino acids. Germline values: CDR1 DFQATT, CDR2 SNEGSKA (reference sequence). This CDR3 reads CSARDADTQYF. For the CDR3, the DNA is TGCAGTGCTCGAGATGCAGATACGCAGTATTTT.

V gene TRBV3-1 (or the pseudogene TRBV3-2) combines with J gene TRBJ2-7; D is unclear. This CDR3 has 15 residues. Trimming stripped 6 bases from V and 2 bases from J, with 17 bases between. The V gene's germline CDR1 is LGHDT and CDR2 YNNKEL (reference sequence). CDR3 DNA sequence: TGTGCCAGCAGTGACATATTTACCAGCCCCTACGAGCAGTACTTC. This encodes CASSDIFTSPYEQYF.

J is TRBJ1-6 and V is TRBV7-2, with D perhaps matching TRBD1 (5 bases). Trimming removed 9 bases at V and 8 bases at J, with 17 bases between. Germline lookup yields CDR1 SGHTA and CDR2 FQGNSA. The CDR3 runs to 14 residues. This CDR3 reads CASGGGGNYSPLHF. In DNA form, the CDR3 reads TGTGCCAGTGGTGGGGGGGGAAATTATTCACCCCTCCACTTT.

The V call is TRBV10-3, the J call TRBJ1-1; 9 bases map to TRBD1. CDR1 and CDR2 (germline): ENHRY, SYGVKD. CDR3 length: 15 amino acids. V lost 6 bases, J lost 4 bases, and 9 bases stayed unmatched. The CDR3 bases are TGTGCCATCAGCCGGACAGGGGAGAGGAGCACTGAAGCTTTCTTT. Its translation is CAISRTGERSTEAFF.

The V gene is TRBV7-9, the J gene TRBJ2-1, with 12 bases that match TRBD2. The ends lost 7 bases at V and 10 bases at J; junction bases unmatched: 14. CDR3 length: 16 residues. From germline, CDR1 is SEHNR and CDR2 FQNEAQ (reference sequence). CDR3 protein: CASTRAGLAGGWEQFF. In DNA, the CDR3 is TGTGCCAGCACTCGCGCGGGGCTAGCGGGAGGGTGGGAGCAGTTCTTC. The whole variable domain, remainder taken from reference TRBV7-9 and TRBJ2-1, is DTGVSQNPRHKITKRGQNVTFRCDPISEHNRLYWYRQTLGQGPEFLTYFQNEAQLEKSRLLSDRFSAERPKGSFSTLEIQRTEQGDSAMYLCASTRAGLAGGWEQFFGPGTRLTVL.

This chain uses TRBV7-9 with TRBJ2-5, with 7 bases aligning to TRBD1. CDR1 is SEHNR, CDR2 FQNEAQ, per germline (reference sequence). V lost 2 bases to trimming and J lost 5 bases; unmatched junction nucleotides: 5. The CDR3 spans 14 residues. The CDR3 bases are TGTGCCAGCAGCTTAAAGGGGGCCGGGGAGACCCAGTACTTC. It specifies CASSLKGAGETQYF.

In its sample, this clone was seen once. V and J are TRBV9 and TRBJ2-1, with TRBD1 matching 7 bases. J gave up 4 bases and V 0 bases, and 7 bases lay outside the gene matches. This CDR3 spans 16 amino acids. Germline V gene sequence: CDR1 SGDLS, CDR2 YYNGEE. The CDR3, as DNA: TGTGCCAGCAGCGTAGCCCCCCAGACAGGGTACAATGAGCAGTTCTTC. Translating it yields CASSVAPQTGYNEQFF. The whole variable domain, remainder taken from reference TRBV9 and TRBJ2-1, is DSGVTQTPKHLITATGQRVTLRCSPRSGDLSVYWYQQSLDQGLQFLIQYYNGEERAKGNILERFSAQQFPDLHSELNLSSLELGDSALYFCASSVAPQTGYNEQFFGPGTRLTVL.

CDR3 residues: CASRLLGAISYEQYF. Here the CDR3 DNA reads TGTGCCAGCAGGCTTTTGGGGGCGATCTCCTACGAGCAGTACTTC. This sequence joins TRBV27 and TRBJ2-7; TRBD1 is a possible D gene (6 bases). V lost 6 bases to trimming and J lost 0 bases, with 15 bases between them. The CDR3 runs 15 residues. Per the germline V gene, CDR1 is MNHEY and CDR2 is SMNVEV (reference sequence).

The chain carries TRBV13 and TRBJ1-1, with D tentatively TRBD1 (5 bases). This CDR3 region has 15 residues. The V end lost 4 bases, the J end lost 1 base, and 13 bases lay between the germline ends. The germline gives CDR1 PRHDT, CDR2 FYEKMQ (reference sequence). DNA of the CDR3: TGTGCCAGCAGCTCACGGGACGGTCGGAACACTGAAGCTTTCTTT. This gives the protein CASSSRDGRNTEAFF.

There are a few counts of this clone. At one of its ends the junction is not consistent with the germline gene, which may arise from a read error. The chain combines TRBV6-5 with TRBJ2-7, with D possibly being TRBD1 (6 bases). CDR1 is MNHEY and CDR2 is SVGAGI in the germline V gene. This CDR3 has 13 amino acids. The chain's CDR3 is CASFKGQGYKQYF. CDR3 coding DNA: TGTGCCAGCTTTAAGGGACAAGGCTACAAGCAGTACTTC.

V and J are TRBV6-2 or TRBV6-3 and TRBJ1-1; 10 nucleotides line up with TRBD1. V lost 2 bases and J lost 4; bases outside the gene matches: 1. This CDR3 is built from 14 residues. Germline lookup yields CDR1 MNHEY and CDR2 SVGEGT. CDR3 bases: TGTGCCAGCAGTTACGGGACAGGGGTCACTGAAGCTTTCTTT. It codes for CASSYGTGVTEAFF.

The chain uses TRBV5-4 and TRBJ2-3; possible D gene TRBD2, 5 bases. The CDR3 contains 17 residues. Trimming removed 0 bases at V and 4 bases at J, with 18 bases between. CDR1 SGHNT and CDR2 YYREEE come from the germline V gene (reference sequence). The CDR3 sequence is CASSLGGAMRAADTQYF. In nucleotides, the CDR3 is TGTGCCAGCAGCTTGGGGGGAGCCATGAGAGCTGCAGATACGCAGTATTTT.

The genes are TRBV20-1 and TRBJ1-2; no definite D call. V was cut by 3 bases and J by 0 bases, with 11 bases left in between. Germline V lookup: CDR1 DFQATT, CDR2 SNEGSKA (reference sequence). This CDR3 contains 14 residues. The CDR3 sequence: CSASPSAANYGYTF. DNA of the CDR3: TGCAGTGCTAGTCCCAGCGCTGCTAACTATGGCTACACCTTC.

The genes are TRBV9 and TRBJ1-6; weak D call: TRBD1 (6 bases). The CDR3 is 15 amino acids. Looked up from germline, CDR1 is SGDLS and CDR2 is YYNGEE. V was trimmed by 5 bases and J by 4 bases, leaving 13 bases between them. CDR3 amino acids: CASREDSVYNSPLHF. As DNA, the CDR3 is TGTGCCAGCAGAGAGGACAGCGTTTATAATTCACCCCTCCACTTT.

The V and J genes are TRBV6-5 and TRBJ2-1; 12 bases match TRBD2. Trimming at V came to 7 bases and at J to 9 bases, leaving 7 bases not matched to a gene. Germline CDR1 and CDR2: MNHEY and SVGAGI. CDR3 size: 14 residues. For the CDR3, the DNA is TGTGCCAGCATCACTAGCGGGGGGAGTGGTGAGCAGTTCTTC. Amino acids: CASITSGGSGEQFF.

The chain has TRBV6-5 and TRBJ1-2; a weak D match, TRBD1 (6 bases). The V and J ends lost 2 bases and 8 bases respectively, with 18 bases between them. This CDR3 is 15 amino acids long. The germline gives CDR1 MNHEY, CDR2 SVGAGI. CDR3 region: CASSYDRSVGYGYTF. The CDR3 DNA reads as TGTGCCAGCAGTTACGACAGGTCCGTCGGGTACGGCTACACCTTC.

This sequence joins TRBV27 and TRBJ1-2; no clear D. Per germline, CDR1 MNHEY and CDR2 SMNVEV (reference sequence). Trimming shortened V by 0 bases and J by 8 bases, and 10 bases separated the two germline ends. CDR3 length: 13 amino acids. The CDR3 region has the DNA TGTGCCAGCAGTTTATCGCCACTTCAGGGCTACACCTTC. Encoded protein: CASSLSPLQGYTF.

The V gene is TRBV4-3, the J gene TRBJ2-1; TRBD1 is a possible D gene (5 bases). Looked up from germline, CDR1 is LGHNA and CDR2 is YSLEER. Trimming shortened V by 6 bases and J by 2 bases, and 11 bases separated the two germline ends. This CDR3 has 14 residues. CDR3 loop: CASSLRVTYNEQFF. As DNA, the CDR3 is TGCGCCAGCAGTCTCAGGGTTACCTACAATGAGCAGTTCTTC.

The rearrangement uses TRBV11-2 and TRBJ1-2; no clear D gene. Trimming removed 0 bases at V and 2 bases at J, with 7 bases between. Germline V gives CDR1 SGHAT, CDR2 FQNNGV. This CDR3 has 14 residues. CDR3 in DNA: TGTGCCAGCAGCTTAGACCGGCACAACTATGGCTACACCTTC. Its translation is CASSLDRHNYGYTF.

This chain joins TRBV30 and TRBJ2-1; 14 nucleotides agree with TRBD2. V lost 7 bases, J lost 7 bases, and 21 bases stayed unmatched. Per the germline V gene, CDR1 is GTSNPN and CDR2 is SVGIG (reference sequence). CDR3 length equals 19 residues. In DNA form, the CDR3 reads TGTGCCTTCGCTGGGTGGACTATGACGGGACTAGCGGGGGCAAATGAGCAGTTCTTC. Translating gives CAFAGWTMTGLAGANEQFF. Based on the CDR3 plus reference TRBV30 and TRBJ2-1, the full variable domain is SQTIHQWPATLVQPVGSPLSLECTVEGTSNPNLYWYRQAAGRGLQLLFYSVGIGQISSEVPQNLSASRPQDRQFILSSKKLLLSDSGFYLCAFAGWTMTGLAGANEQFFGPGTRLTVL.